A single sample gave rise to the 5 T cell receptor beta chains below, sequenced in a study of T cell responses to AZD1222 COVID-19 vaccine. TCRdb keeps only in-frame clones here, not all; method: immunoSEQ multiplex PCR. The sample has 70,000 to 95,000 clones, roughly nine tenths seen once; the top ten hold over 2.5%. The specimen was peripheral blood, collected on day 0 of MenACWY control vaccination. The origin of the receptors is an adult in good health.

This chain links TRBV5-1 with TRBJ1-6; TRBD1 matches 9 bases. Per germline, CDR1 SGHRS and CDR2 YFSETQ. The J segment lost 8 bases and the V segment lost 4 bases, leaving 10 bases of the junction unmatched. The length of the CDR3 is 16 residues. Here the CDR3 reads CASSLAGTGSDSPLHF. The CDR3 nucleotides are TGCGCCAGCAGCCTAGCCGGGACAGGGAGTGATTCACCCCTCCACTTT. Full variable domain (missing parts from reference TRBV5-1 and TRBJ1-6): KAGVTQTPRYLIKTRGQQVTLSCSPISGHRSVSWYQQTPGQGLQFLFEYFSETQRNKGNFPGRFSGRQFSNSRSEMNVSTLELGDSALYLCASSLAGTGSDSPLHFGNGTRLTVT.

The chain joins TRBV7-6 to TRBJ2-2; D may be TRBD1 or TRBD2 (6 bases each). The CDR3 consists of 18 residues. The germline gives CDR1 SGHVS, CDR2 FNYEAQ. V gave up 0 bases and J gave up 0 bases, with 14 bases separating them. CDR3 sequence (DNA): TGTGCCAGCAGCTTAGCTTTATCGGGGGCCTCGAACACCGGGGAGCTGTTTTTT. Protein product: CASSLALSGASNTGELFF.

The rearrangement links TRBV7-3 to TRBJ1-1; no firm D call. CDR1 is SGHTA, CDR2 FQGTGA, per germline. CDR3 length equals 14 residues. V lost 2 bases and J 2 bases, leaving 9 bases between the germline ends. The chain's CDR3 is CASSLEAGNTEAFF. In DNA form, the CDR3 reads TGTGCCAGCAGCTTAGAGGCGGGAAACACTGAAGCTTTCTTT.

The genes are TRBV6-5 and TRBJ2-3, with D unclear. Germline V gives CDR1 MNHEY, CDR2 SVGAGI. The CDR3 is made up of 13 amino acids. The V end lost 2 bases, the J end lost 8 bases, and 11 bases lay between the germline ends. The CDR3 DNA reads TGTGCCAGCAGTTACAGTAGGTACAGTACGCAGTATTTT. This codes for CASSYSRYSTQYF.

The rearrangement links TRBV5-8 to TRBJ2-1; D may be TRBD1 (6 bases). Germline V gene data show CDR1 as SGHTS and CDR2 as YDEGEE. This CDR3 comprises 13 residues. The V end was cut by 3 bases, the J end by 7 bases, with 11 bases between. The CDR3 reads CASSSGRGNEQFF. For the CDR3, the DNA is TGTGCCAGCAGCTCGGGCAGGGGAAATGAGCAGTTCTTC. Combining the CDR3 with reference TRBV5-8 and TRBJ2-1 gives the whole variable domain EAGVTQSPTHLIKTRGQQATLRCSPISGHTSVYWYQQALGLGLQFLLWYDEGEERNRGNFPPRFSGRQFPNYSSELNVNALELEDSALYLCASSSGRGNEQFFGPGTRLTVL.